This T cell receptor beta chain emerged from a study of blood T cell repertoires in COVID-19. Whole-study context: Samples came from the United States, Italy and Spain, spanning acute and convalescent COVID-19.

This clone appeared a single time. The germline V gene has CDR1 MNHEY and CDR2 SMNVEV (reference sequence). Trimming shortened V by 3 bases and J by 0 bases, and 8 bases separated the two germline ends. The CDR3 spans 14 residues. TCRdb's copy holds only in-frame clones and misses some; the assay was immunoSEQ multiplex PCR. The sample holds under 130,000 clones; approximately 80% are singletons and the top ten take approximately 38%. The clonotype comes from a man older than 75 with acute or convalescent COVID-19. The chain uses TRBV27 and TRBJ1-1; tentatively, D is TRBD1 (6 bases). The source material was peripheral blood. CDR3: CASSLDSMNTEAFF. The CDR3 DNA reads TGTGCCAGCAGTTTGGACAGTATGAACACTGAAGCTTTCTTT.